The 19 T cell receptor beta chains reported below all come from one sample, sequenced in a study of glioma-infiltrating T cells. The iRepertoire nested amplicon-rescue multiplex PCR amplified TCR alpha and beta CDR3s from RNA. One entry per CDR3 protein, called by TCRdb with MiXCR from the multiplex PCR reads. Here the sample spans 150,000 to 200,000 distinct CDR3 sequences, around 40% being singletons. The specimen sequenced was glioma tissue, nonneoplastic brain tissue, or PBMCs (not recorded which). Receptor source: a human donor with low-grade glioma or glioblastoma, undergoing nonglioma brain surgery, or in good health (not recorded which).

By share, this clonotype counts as medium-sized. The DNA of the CDR3 is TGTGCCAGCAGTTACAGGGCGAATCAGCCCCAGCATTTT. This gives the protein CASSYRANQPQHF. The V and J genes are TRBV6-2 or TRBV6-3 and TRBJ1-5; D ambiguous. V lost 2 bases and J 4 bases, leaving 6 bases between the germline ends. Germline lookup yields CDR1 MNHEY and CDR2 SVGEGT. This CDR3 has 13 residues.

This clonotype showed up just a few times. With a much larger clone just one base away, this may be a read error. The conserved phenylalanine or tryptophan is not found at the CDR3 terminus, so this likely reflects a read error. The CDR3 region has the DNA TGTGCCAGCAGCCAAGGACTAGCGGGGATGTACCAAGAGACCCAGTACTCC. It translates to CASSQGLAGMYQETQYS. The V call is TRBV6-1, the J call TRBJ2-5; 12 bases are shared with TRBD2. Per the germline V gene, CDR1 is MNHNS and CDR2 is SASEGT. The CDR3 loop spans 17 amino acids. Losses at the gene ends were 6 bases for V and 0 bases for J; bases not matched to a gene: 8.

The chain links TRBV11-2 to TRBJ2-7; no reliable D call. CDR3 length: 15 amino acids. V lost 5 bases and J lost 0, with 14 bases in between. CDR1 is SGHAT, CDR2 FQNNGV, per germline. The CDR3 loop is CASSPLWRNSYEQYF. Written as DNA, the CDR3 is TGTGCCAGCAGCCCCCTTTGGCGGAACTCCTACGAGCAGTACTTC.

The chain has TRBV5-1 and TRBJ2-7, with D possibly TRBD1 on 6 matching bases. Trimming pared 3 bases from V and 4 bases from J, leaving 17 bases between. The germline V gene has CDR1 SGHRS and CDR2 YFSETQ. This CDR3 has 15 amino acids. The CDR3 DNA sequence: TGCGCCAGCAGCTCCACCGGGACATGGTGGTACGAGCAGTACTTC. Protein sequence: CASSSTGTWWYEQYF.

Notes on this clonotype: A much larger clone differs by one base, so this may be a read error. The CDR3 region is CDSSQDPATEAFF. CDR3 nucleotide sequence: TGCGACAGCAGCCAAGACCCGGCCACTGAAGCTTTCTTT. This chain links TRBV4-1 with TRBJ1-1; D is unresolved. CDR1 is MGHRA, CDR2 YSYEKL, per germline. The CDR3 sequence is 13 residues long.

This clonotype was seen many times. The chain is built from TRBV12-3 or TRBV12-4 and TRBJ2-3; D is uncertain. The V end was cut by 5 bases, the J end by 0 bases, with 15 bases between. The CDR3 extends over 16 amino acids. The CDR3 loop is CASSPVAGSSTDTQYF. The CDR3, as DNA: TGTGCCAGCAGTCCGGTAGCCGGATCGAGCACAGATACGCAGTATTTT.

A remark on this clonotype: A single base separates this from a much larger clone, so it may be a read error. CDR3 sequence reads: CASRTGYSSPLHF. The DNA of the CDR3 is TGTGCCAGCAGAACAGGTTACAGTTCACCCCTCCACTTT. V and J are TRBV2 and TRBJ1-6; a weak D match, TRBD1 (5 bases). The CDR3 is 13 residues long. V lost 6 bases and J lost 9, with 12 bases in between. Germline CDR1 SNHLY, CDR2 FYNNEI.

This clonotype was recorded many times. The chain has TRBV3-1 and TRBJ1-5, with 7 positions matching TRBD1. This CDR3 contains 14 residues. Looked up from germline, CDR1 is LGHDT and CDR2 is YNNKEL (reference sequence). Trimming removed 3 bases from V and 7 bases from J; junction bases left unmatched: 6. In DNA, the CDR3 is TGTGCCAGCAGCCAGACAGGGTCGTTACAGCCCCAGCATTTT. Protein product: CASSQTGSLQPQHF.

This clonotype was observed at least ten times. J is TRBJ2-7 and V is TRBV27; 11 bases align to TRBD1. Germline trimming cut 6 bases from V and 6 bases from J; bases unmatched to any gene: 4. This CDR3 has 13 amino acids. Germline CDR1 MNHEY, CDR2 SMNVEV (reference sequence). Here the CDR3 DNA reads TGTGCCAGCAGAACCGGGACAGGGGGCGAGCAGTACTTC. It is translated as CASRTGTGGEQYF.

This clonotype was observed a handful of times. The chain couples TRBV11-3 to TRBJ2-5; D might be TRBD2 (5 bases). V was clipped by 6 bases and J by 3 bases, with 11 bases between them. The germline gives CDR1 SGHNT, CDR2 YENEEA. The CDR3 sequence is 13 residues long. The CDR3 nucleotides read TGTGCCAGCAGTCAAGACGGGAAAGAGACCCAGTACTTC. Protein: CASSQDGKETQYF.

On this clonotype: Given a much more abundant clone one base away, this may be a read error. The rearrangement uses TRBV6-4 and TRBJ2-1; TRBD2 aligns across 13 bases. CDR3 size: 15 residues. Germline V gene data show CDR1 as MRHNA and CDR2 as SNTAGT. J gave up 7 bases and V 5 bases, and 5 bases lay outside the gene matches. DNA for the CDR3: TGTGCCAGCAGTAAGACTAGCGGGGGGATGAATGAGCAGTTCTTC. It codes for CASSKTSGGMNEQFF.

As for this clonotype: A much larger clone differs by one base, so this may be a read error. This chain uses TRBV5-4 with TRBJ2-1; the match to TRBD2 covers 11 bases. This CDR3 is 15 amino acids long. V lost 3 bases to trimming and J lost 9 bases; unmatched junction nucleotides: 8. Germline values: CDR1 SGHNT, CDR2 YYREEE (reference sequence). The CDR3 DNA follows: TGTGCCAGCAGCTCAACTAGCGGGAGTGTACGTGAGCAGTTCTTC. Translation: CASSSTSGSVREQFF. Variable domain in full (rest from reference TRBV5-4 and TRBJ2-1): ETGVTQSPTHLIKTRGQQVTLRCSSQSGHNTVSWYQQALGQGPQFIFQYYREEENGRGNFPPRFSGLQFPNYSSELNVNALELDDSALYLCASSSTSGSVREQFFGPGTRLTVL.

The V gene is TRBV7-2, the J gene TRBJ2-1; the match to TRBD2 covers 8 bases. Germline loops: CDR1 SGHTA, CDR2 FQGNSA. J lost 8 bases, V lost 1 base, and 16 bases had no gene match. The length of the CDR3 is 18 residues. CDR3 amino acids: CASSLEGIGRLATYEQFF. For the CDR3, the DNA is TGTGCCAGCAGCTTAGAAGGTATAGGGAGACTAGCGACCTATGAGCAGTTCTTC.

As for this clonotype: A read error may explain this, as a much larger clone is one base away. The gene calls are TRBV6-1 and TRBJ1-2; 8 positions match TRBD1. Germline loops: CDR1 MNHNS, CDR2 SASEGT. The CDR3 extends over 20 amino acids. Trimming took 4 bases from V and 5 from J; bases not matched to a gene: 24. CDR3 DNA sequence: TGTGCCAGCAGTGCAAGCCATCCGGGACAGGTCCTAAAGGGGAAGTATGGCTACACCTTC. This codes for CASSASHPGQVLKGKYGYTF.

By sample fraction, this clonotype is medium-sized. The CDR3 here is CASSELRSYNEQFF. The CDR3 coding sequence is TGTGCCAGCAGTGAACTTAGATCTTACAATGAGCAGTTCTTC. The J gene is TRBJ2-1, the V gene TRBV6-1, with D hard to call. CDR1 is MNHNS and CDR2 is SASEGT in the germline V gene. V was trimmed by 2 bases and J by 4 bases, leaving 9 bases between them. The CDR3 contains 14 residues.

This clonotype has a count of ten or more. The chain uses TRBV20-1 and TRBJ2-7; 8 bases match TRBD2. The CDR3 is 16 residues long. With V trimmed by 4 bases and J by 4 bases, 15 bases remained unmatched. Germline values: CDR1 DFQATT, CDR2 SNEGSKA (reference sequence). The CDR3 DNA sequence: TGCAGTGCTACTCCCGCGGGAGGCCTTCCGGGATACGAGCAGTACTTC. Protein sequence: CSATPAGGLPGYEQYF.

The sample holds a few counts of this clonotype. V is TRBV9 and J is TRBJ1-1; D is unresolved. V was cut by 3 bases and J by 3 bases, with 9 bases left in between. CDR1 and CDR2 from the germline V gene are SGDLS and YYNGEE. This CDR3 spans 13 amino acids. The CDR3 DNA follows: TGTGCCAGCAGCGCTCGCGCCTACACTGAAGCTTTCTTT. As protein: CASSARAYTEAFF.

The V and J genes are TRBV6-1 and TRBJ1-5; D unresolved. Germline V gives CDR1 MNHNS, CDR2 SASEGT. V gave up 8 bases and J gave up 2 bases, with 10 bases separating them. The CDR3 length is 13 residues. The CDR3 coding sequence is TGTGCCAGCGCCGGGAACGGCAATCAGCCCCAGCATTTT. Its translation: CASAGNGNQPQHF.

The chain combines TRBV20-1 with TRBJ1-5; 7 nucleotides match TRBD1. Germline V gene data show CDR1 as DFQATT and CDR2 as SNEGSKA (reference sequence). The J segment lost 6 bases and the V segment lost 4 bases, leaving 15 bases of the junction unmatched. CDR3 length: 16 residues. As DNA, the CDR3 is TGCAGTGCTACCACCCCGCTGACAGGGTTCACTCAGCCCCAGCATTTT. It is translated as CSATTPLTGFTQPQHF.